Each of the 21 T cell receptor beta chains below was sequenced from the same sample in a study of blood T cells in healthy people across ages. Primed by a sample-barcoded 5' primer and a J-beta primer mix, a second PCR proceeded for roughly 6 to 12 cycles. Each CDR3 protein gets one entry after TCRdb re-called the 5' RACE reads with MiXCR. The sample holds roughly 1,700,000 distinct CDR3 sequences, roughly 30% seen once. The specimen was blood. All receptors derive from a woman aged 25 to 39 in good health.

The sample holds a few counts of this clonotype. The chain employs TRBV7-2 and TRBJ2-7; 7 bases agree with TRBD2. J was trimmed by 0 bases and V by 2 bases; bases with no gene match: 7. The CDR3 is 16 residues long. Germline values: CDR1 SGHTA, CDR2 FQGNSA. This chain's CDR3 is CASSLWAGDSSYEQYF. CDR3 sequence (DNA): TGTGCCAGCAGCTTATGGGCGGGGGATAGCTCCTACGAGCAGTACTTC.

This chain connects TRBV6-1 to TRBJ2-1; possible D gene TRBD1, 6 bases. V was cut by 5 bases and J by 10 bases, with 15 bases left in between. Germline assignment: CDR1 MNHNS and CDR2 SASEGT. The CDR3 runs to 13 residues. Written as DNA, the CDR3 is TGTGCCAGCAGTAATTGGGGACAAAACGAGCAGTTCTTC. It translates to CASSNWGQNEQFF.

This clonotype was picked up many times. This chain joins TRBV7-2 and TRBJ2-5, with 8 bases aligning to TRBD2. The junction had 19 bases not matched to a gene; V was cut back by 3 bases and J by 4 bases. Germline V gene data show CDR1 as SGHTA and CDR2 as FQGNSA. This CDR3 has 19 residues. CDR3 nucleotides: TGTGCCAGCAGCTTCGCCACCCTCGGTCCGGGAGGGGCAGGAGAGACCCAGTACTTC. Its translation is CASSFATLGPGGAGETQYF.

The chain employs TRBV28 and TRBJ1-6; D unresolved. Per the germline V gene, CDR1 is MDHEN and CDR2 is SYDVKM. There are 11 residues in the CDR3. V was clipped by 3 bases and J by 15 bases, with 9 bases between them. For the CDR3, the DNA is TGTGCCAGCAGTTTTGGAAGGATCCTCCACTTT. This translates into CASSFGRILHF.

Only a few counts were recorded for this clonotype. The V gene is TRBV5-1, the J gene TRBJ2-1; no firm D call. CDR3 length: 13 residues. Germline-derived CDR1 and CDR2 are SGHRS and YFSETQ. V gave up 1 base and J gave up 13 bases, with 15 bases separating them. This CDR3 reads CASSLPGRVFQFF. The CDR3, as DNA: TGCGCCAGCAGCTTGCCCGGACGGGTCTTTCAGTTCTTC.

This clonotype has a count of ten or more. CDR3 in amino acids: CASSFRDRDSPLHF. As DNA, the CDR3 is TGTGCCAGCAGCTTCCGGGACAGGGACTCACCCCTCCACTTT. The chain employs TRBV5-5 and TRBJ1-6; TRBD1 matches 9 bases. With 2 bases clipped from V and 10 bases from J, the junction kept 4 bases outside the gene matches. CDR3 length equals 14 residues. The germline gives CDR1 SGHKS, CDR2 YYEKEE (reference sequence).

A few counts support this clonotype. The CDR3 spells CAIALEPADTQYF. For the CDR3, the DNA is TGTGCCATCGCCCTAGAGCCTGCCGATACGCAGTATTTT. The chain uses TRBV10-3 and TRBJ2-3; no firm D call. This CDR3 contains 13 residues. The V gene's germline CDR1 is ENHRY and CDR2 SYGVKD. Trimming removed 8 bases from V and 6 bases from J, with 15 bases in between.

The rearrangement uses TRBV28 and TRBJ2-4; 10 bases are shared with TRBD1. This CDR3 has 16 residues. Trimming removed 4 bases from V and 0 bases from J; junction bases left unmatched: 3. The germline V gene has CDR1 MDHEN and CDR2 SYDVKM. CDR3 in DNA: TGTGCCAGCAGTTCGACAGGGGGCCGAGCCAAAAACATTCAGTACTTC. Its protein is CASSSTGGRAKNIQYF.

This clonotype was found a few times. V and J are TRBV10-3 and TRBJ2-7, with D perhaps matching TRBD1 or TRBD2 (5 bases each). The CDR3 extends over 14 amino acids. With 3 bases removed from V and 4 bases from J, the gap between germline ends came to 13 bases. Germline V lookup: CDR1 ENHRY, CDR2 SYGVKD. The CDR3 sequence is CAISDGLGGYEQYF. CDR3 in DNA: TGTGCCATCAGTGACGGGCTTGGGGGATACGAGCAGTACTTC.

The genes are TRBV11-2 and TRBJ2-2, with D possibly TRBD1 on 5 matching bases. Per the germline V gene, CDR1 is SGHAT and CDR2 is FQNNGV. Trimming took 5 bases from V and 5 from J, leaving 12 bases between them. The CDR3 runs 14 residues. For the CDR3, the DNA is TGTGCCAGCAGCCTAAAGGGGTTTACCGGGGAGCTGTTTTTT. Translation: CASSLKGFTGELFF.

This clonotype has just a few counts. The DNA of the CDR3 is TGTGCCAGCAGCGTAGGACAGGGGGCCTATCAGCCCCAGCATTTT. It translates to CASSVGQGAYQPQHF. This chain uses TRBV9 with TRBJ1-5; 10 nucleotides align to TRBD1. The CDR3 covers 15 residues. The V and J ends lost 0 bases and 5 bases, in that order; junction bases with no gene match: 2. Germline loops: CDR1 SGDLS, CDR2 YYNGEE.

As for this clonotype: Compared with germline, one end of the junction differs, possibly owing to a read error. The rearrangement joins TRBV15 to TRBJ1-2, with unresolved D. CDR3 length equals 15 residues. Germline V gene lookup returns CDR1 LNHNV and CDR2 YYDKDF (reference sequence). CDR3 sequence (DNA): TGTGCCACCTGCAGATCGTTAGGGATAAACTATGGCTACACCTTC. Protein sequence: CATCRSLGINYGYTF. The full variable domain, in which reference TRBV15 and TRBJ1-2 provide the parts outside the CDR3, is DAMVIQNPRYQVTQFGKPVTLSCSQTLNHNVMYWYQQKSSQAPKLLFHYYDKDFNNEADTPDNFQSRRPNTSFCFLDIRSPGLGDTAMYLCATCRSLGINYGYTFGSGTRLTVV.

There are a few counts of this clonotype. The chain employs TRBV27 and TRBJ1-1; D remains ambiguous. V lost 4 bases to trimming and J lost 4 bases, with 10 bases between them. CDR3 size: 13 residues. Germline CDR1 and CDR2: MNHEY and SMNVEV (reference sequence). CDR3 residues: CASSSMGITEAFF. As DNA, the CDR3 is TGTGCCAGCAGTTCTATGGGGATCACTGAAGCTTTCTTT.

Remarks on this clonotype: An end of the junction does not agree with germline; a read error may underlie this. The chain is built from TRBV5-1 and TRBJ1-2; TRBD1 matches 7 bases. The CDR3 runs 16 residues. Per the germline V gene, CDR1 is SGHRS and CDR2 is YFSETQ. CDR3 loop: CASSSRDSYSNYGCTF. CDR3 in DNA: TGCGCCAGCAGCTCCCGGGACAGCTATTCTAACTATGGCTGCACCTTC.

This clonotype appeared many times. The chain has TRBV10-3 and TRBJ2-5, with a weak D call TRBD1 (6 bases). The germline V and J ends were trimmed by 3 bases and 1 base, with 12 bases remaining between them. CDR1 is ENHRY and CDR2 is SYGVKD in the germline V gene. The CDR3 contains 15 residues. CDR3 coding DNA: TGTGCCATCAGTGAAATGCAGGGGCCCCAAGAGACCCAGTACTTC. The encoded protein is CAISEMQGPQETQYF.

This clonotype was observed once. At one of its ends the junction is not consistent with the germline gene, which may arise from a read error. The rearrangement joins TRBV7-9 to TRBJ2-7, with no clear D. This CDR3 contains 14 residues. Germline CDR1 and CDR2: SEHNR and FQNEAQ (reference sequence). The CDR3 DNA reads TGTGCCAGCAACTTATCCGGATCCGTCTACGAGCAGTACTTC. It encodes CASNLSGSVYEQYF.

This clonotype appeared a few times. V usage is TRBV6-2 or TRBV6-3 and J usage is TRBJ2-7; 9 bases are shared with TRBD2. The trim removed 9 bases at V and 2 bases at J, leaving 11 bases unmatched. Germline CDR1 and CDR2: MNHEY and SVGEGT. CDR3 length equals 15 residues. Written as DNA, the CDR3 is TGTGCCAGTGGTGGGAATAGCGGGAGCCCCTACGAGCAGTACTTC. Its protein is CASGGNSGSPYEQYF.

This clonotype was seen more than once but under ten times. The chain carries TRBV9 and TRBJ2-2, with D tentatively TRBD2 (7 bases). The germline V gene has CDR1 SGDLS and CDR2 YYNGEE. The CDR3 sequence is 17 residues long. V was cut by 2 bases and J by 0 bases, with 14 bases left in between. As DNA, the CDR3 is TGTGCCAGCAGCGTCCAGGGAGGGGGATCGAACACCGGGGAGCTGTTTTTT. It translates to CASSVQGGGSNTGELFF. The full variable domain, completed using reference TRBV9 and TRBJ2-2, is DSGVTQTPKHLITATGQRVTLRCSPRSGDLSVYWYQQSLDQGLQFLIQYYNGEERAKGNILERFSAQQFPDLHSELNLSSLELGDSALYFCASSVQGGGSNTGELFFGEGSRLTVL.

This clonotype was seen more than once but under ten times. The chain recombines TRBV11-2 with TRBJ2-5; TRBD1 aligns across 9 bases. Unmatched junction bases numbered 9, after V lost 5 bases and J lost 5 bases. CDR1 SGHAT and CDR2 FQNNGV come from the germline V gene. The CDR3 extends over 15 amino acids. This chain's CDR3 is CASSPRDRARETQYF. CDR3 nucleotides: TGTGCCAGCAGCCCCCGGGACAGGGCGCGGGAGACCCAGTACTTC.

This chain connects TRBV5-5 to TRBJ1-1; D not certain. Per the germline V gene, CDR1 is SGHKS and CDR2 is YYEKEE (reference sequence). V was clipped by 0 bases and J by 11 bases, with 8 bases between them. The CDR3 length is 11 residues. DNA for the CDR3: TGTGCCAGCAGCTTGGGCGGCCATGCTTTCTTT. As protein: CASSLGGHAFF.

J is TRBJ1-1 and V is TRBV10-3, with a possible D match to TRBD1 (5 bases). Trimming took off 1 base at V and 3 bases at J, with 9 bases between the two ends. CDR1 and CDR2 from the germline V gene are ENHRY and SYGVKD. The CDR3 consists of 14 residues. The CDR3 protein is CAISEFGGDTEAFF. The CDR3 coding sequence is TGTGCCATCAGTGAGTTTGGGGGAGACACTGAAGCTTTCTTT.